This T cell receptor beta chain was sequenced in a study of cytomegalovirus exposure and HLA in healthy donors. PCR involved 60 Vbeta and 13 Jbeta primers. Profiled with immunoSEQ multiplex PCR; TCRdb holds only in-frame clones, not every one. Among over 120,000 clones listed, 75% to 90% were seen once. Germline CDR1 WNHNN, CDR2 SYGVQD (reference sequence). The CDR3 is made up of 13 amino acids. Germline trimming cut 6 bases from V and 5 bases from J; bases unmatched to any gene: 1. Overall study results and limits: Presence/absence analyses assumed roughly uniform sequencing depth across donors. The authors judged a highly shared variant cluster likely a sequencing artifact.

Only a few counts were recorded for this clone. The antigen is unknown. The TCR comes from a man in his forties in good health and CMV-seronegative. The sample was PBMCs. The chain recombines TRBV10-1 with TRBJ1-1; 12 positions match TRBD1. The DNA of the CDR3 is TGCGCCAGCAGGGGACAGGGGGCAACTGAAGCTTTCTTT. It codes for CASRGQGATEAFF.